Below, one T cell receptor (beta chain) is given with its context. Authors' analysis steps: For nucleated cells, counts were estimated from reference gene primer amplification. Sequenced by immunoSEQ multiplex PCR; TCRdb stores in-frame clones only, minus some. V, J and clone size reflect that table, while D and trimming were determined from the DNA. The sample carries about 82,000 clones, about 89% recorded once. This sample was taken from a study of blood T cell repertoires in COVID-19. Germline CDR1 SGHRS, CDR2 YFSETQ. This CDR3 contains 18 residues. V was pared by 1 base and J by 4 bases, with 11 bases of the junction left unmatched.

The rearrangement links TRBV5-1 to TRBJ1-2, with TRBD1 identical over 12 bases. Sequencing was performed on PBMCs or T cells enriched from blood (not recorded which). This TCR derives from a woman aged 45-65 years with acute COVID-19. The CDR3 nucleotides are TGCGCCAGCAGCTTGCCCGGGACAGGGGGCGATTCACTCTATGGCTACACCTTC. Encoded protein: CASSLPGTGGDSLYGYTF.